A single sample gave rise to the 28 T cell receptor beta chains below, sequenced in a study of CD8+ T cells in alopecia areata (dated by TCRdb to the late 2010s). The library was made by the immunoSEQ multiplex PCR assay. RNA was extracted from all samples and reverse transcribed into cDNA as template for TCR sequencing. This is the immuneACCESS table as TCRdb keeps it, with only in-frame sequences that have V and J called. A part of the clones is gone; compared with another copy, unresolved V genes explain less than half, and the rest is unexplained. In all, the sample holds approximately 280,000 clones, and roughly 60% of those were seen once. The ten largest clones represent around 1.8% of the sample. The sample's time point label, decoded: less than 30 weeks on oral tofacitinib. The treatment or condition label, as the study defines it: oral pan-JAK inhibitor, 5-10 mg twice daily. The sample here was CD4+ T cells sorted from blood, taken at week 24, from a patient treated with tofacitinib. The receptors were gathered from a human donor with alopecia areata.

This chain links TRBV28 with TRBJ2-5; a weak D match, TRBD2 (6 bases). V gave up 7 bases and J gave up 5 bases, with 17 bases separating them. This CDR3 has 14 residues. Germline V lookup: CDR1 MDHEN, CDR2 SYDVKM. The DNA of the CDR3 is TGTGCCAGCACGAGGAGGGGTAGTGGGGAGACCCAGTACTTC. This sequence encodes CASTRRGSGETQYF.

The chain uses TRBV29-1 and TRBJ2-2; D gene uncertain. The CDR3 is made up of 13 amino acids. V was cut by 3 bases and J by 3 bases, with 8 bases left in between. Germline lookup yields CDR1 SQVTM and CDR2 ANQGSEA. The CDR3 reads CSVDVTHTGELFF. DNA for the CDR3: TGCAGCGTTGACGTGACCCACACCGGGGAGCTGTTTTTT.

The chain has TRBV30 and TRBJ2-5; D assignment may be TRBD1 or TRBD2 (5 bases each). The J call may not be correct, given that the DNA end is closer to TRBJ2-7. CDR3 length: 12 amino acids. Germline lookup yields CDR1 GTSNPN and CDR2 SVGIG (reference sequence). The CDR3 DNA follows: TGTGCCTTCGGTGGGGGCTCCTACGAGCAGTACTTC. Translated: CAFGGGSYEQYF.

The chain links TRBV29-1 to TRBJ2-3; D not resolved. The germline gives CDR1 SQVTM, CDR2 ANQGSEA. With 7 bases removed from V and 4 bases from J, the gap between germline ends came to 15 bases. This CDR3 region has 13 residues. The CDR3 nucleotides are TGCAGCGCTGGACCCATCTTCTCAGATACGCAGTATTTT. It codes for CSAGPIFSDTQYF.

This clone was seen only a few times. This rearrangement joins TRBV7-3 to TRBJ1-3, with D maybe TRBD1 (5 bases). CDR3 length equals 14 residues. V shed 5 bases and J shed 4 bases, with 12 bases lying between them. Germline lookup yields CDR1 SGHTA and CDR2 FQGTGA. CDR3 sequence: CASSVGTSGNTIYF. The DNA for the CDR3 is TGTGCCAGCAGCGTCGGGACGTCGGGAAACACCATATATTTT.

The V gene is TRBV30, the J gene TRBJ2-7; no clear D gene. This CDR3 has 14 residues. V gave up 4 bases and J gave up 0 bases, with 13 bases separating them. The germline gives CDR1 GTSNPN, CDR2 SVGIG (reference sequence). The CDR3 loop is CAWTIDGPSYEQYF. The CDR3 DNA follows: TGTGCCTGGACAATCGATGGGCCCTCCTACGAGCAGTACTTC.

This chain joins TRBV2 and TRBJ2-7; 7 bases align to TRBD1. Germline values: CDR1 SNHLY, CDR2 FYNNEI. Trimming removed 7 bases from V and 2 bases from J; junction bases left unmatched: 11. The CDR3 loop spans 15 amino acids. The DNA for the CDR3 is TGTGCCAGCAAATTAACAGGGGACGGCGCCTACGAGCAGTACTTC. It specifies CASKLTGDGAYEQYF. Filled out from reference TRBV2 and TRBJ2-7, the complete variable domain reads EPEVTQTPSHQVTQMGQEVILRCVPISNHLYFYWYRQILGQKVEFLVSFYNNEISEKSEIFDDQFSVERPDGSNFTLKIRSTKLEDSAMYFCASKLTGDGAYEQYFGPGTRLTVT.

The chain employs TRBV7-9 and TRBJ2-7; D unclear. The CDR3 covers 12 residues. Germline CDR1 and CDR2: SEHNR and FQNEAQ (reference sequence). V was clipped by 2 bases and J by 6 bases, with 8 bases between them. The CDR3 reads CASSLSLGEQYF. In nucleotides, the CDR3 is TGTGCCAGCAGCTTATCACTGGGCGAGCAGTACTTC.

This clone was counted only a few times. CDR3 protein: CASRRVGDTEAFF. The CDR3 coding sequence is TGTGCCAGCAGACGGGTCGGGGACACTGAAGCTTTCTTT. The V call is TRBV7-2, the J call TRBJ1-1, with unresolved D. The length of the CDR3 is 13 residues. In germline, CDR1 is SGHTA, CDR2 FQGNSA. Trimming shortened V by 6 bases and J by 3 bases, and 11 bases separated the two germline ends. Full variable domain (remainder filled in from reference TRBV7-2 and TRBJ1-1): GAGVSQSPSNKVTEKGKDVELRCDPISGHTALYWYRQSLGQGLEFLIYFQGNSAPDKSGLPSDRFSAERTGGSVSTLTIQRTQQEDSAVYLCASRRVGDTEAFFGQGTRLTVV.

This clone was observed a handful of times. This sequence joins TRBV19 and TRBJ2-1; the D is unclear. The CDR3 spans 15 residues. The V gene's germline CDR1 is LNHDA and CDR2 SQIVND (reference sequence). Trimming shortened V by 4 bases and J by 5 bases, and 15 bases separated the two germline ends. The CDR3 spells CASSTGIVLDNEQFF. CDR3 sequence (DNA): TGTGCCAGTAGTACTGGCATCGTACTTGACAATGAGCAGTTCTTC.

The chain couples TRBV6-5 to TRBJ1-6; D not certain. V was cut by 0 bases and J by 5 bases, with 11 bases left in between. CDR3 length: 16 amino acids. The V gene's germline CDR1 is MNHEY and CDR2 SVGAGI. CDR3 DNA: TGTGCCAGCAGTTACTCAGGGATGAAGAATAATTCACCCCTCCACTTT. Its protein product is CASSYSGMKNNSPLHF.

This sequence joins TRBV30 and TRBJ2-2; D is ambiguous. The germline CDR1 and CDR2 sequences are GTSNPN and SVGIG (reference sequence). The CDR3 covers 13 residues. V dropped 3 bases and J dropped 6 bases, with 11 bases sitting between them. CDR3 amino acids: CAWRPGRAGELFF. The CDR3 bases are TGTGCCTGGAGGCCAGGAAGGGCCGGGGAGCTGTTTTTT.

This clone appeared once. CDR3 nucleotide sequence: TGTGCCAGCAGTCCGGGACACTCGAACACTGAAGCTTTCTTT. It specifies CASSPGHSNTEAFF. This sequence joins TRBV27 and TRBJ1-1, with a weak D call TRBD1 (6 bases). V lost 5 bases to trimming and J lost 1 base, with 11 bases between them. Germline CDR1 is MNHEY and CDR2 is SMNVEV (reference sequence). The CDR3 is 14 residues long.

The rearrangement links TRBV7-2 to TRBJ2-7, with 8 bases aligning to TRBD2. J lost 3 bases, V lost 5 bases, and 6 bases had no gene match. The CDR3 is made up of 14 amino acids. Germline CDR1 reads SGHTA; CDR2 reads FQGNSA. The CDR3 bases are TGTGCCAGCAGCCCAAGCGGGGGATACTACGAGCAGTACTTC. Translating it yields CASSPSGGYYEQYF.

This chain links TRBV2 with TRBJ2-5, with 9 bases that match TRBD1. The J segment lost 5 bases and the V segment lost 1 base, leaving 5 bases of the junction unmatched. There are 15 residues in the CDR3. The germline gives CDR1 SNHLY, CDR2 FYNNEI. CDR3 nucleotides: TGTGCCAGCAGTGAAGACAGGGGGCAGGAGGAGACCCAGTACTTC. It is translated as CASSEDRGQEETQYF. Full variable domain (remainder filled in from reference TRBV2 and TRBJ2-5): EPEVTQTPSHQVTQMGQEVILRCVPISNHLYFYWYRQILGQKVEFLVSFYNNEISEKSEIFDDQFSVERPDGSNFTLKIRSTKLEDSAMYFCASSEDRGQEETQYFGPGTRLLVL.

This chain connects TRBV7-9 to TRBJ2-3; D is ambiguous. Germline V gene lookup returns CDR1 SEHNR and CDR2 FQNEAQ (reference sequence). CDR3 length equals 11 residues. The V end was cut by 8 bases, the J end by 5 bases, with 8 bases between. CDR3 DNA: TGTGCCAGCGAGAACTTAGATACGCAGTATTTT. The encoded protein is CASENLDTQYF. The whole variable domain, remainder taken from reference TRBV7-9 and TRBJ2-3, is DTGVSQNPRHKITKRGQNVTFRCDPISEHNRLYWYRQTLGQGPEFLTYFQNEAQLEKSRLLSDRFSAERPKGSFSTLEIQRTEQGDSAMYLCASENLDTQYFGPGTRLTVL.

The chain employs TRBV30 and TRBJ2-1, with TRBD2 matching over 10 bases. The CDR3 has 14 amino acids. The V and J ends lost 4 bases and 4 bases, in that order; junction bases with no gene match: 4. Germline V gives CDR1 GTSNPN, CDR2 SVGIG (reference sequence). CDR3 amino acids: CAWNPSGGYNEQFF. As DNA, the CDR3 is TGTGCCTGGAATCCTAGCGGGGGATACAATGAGCAGTTCTTC.

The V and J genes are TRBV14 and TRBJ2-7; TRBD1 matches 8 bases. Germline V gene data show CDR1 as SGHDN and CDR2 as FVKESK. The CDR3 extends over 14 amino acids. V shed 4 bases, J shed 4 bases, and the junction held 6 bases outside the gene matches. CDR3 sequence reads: CASSPDRELYEQYF. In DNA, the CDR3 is TGTGCCAGCAGCCCGGACAGGGAACTATACGAGCAGTACTTC.

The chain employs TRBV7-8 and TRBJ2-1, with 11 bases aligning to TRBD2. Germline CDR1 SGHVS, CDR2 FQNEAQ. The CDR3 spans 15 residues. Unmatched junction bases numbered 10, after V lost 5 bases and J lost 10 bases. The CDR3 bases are TGTGCCAGCAGCCCCGGGTTAGCGGGGGGGCCGGAGCAGTTCTTC. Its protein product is CASSPGLAGGPEQFF.

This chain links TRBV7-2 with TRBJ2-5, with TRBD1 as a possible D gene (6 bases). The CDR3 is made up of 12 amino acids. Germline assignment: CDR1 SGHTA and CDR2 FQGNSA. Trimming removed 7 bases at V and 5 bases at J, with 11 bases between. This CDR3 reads CASNYQGETQYF. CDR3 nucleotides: TGTGCCAGCAACTACCAGGGGGAGACCCAGTACTTC.

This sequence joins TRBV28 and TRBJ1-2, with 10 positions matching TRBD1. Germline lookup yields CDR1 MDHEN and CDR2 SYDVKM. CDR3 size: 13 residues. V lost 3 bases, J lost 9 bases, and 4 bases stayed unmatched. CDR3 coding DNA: TGTGCCAGCAGTTTCCGGGACAGGGGAAGCTACACCTTC. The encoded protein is CASSFRDRGSYTF.

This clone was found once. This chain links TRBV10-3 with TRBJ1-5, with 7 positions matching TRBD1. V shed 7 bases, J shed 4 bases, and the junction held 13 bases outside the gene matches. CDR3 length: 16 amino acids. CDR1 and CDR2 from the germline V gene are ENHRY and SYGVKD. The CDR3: CAINGVRDRRNQPQHF. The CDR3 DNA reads TGTGCCATCAATGGAGTCCGGGACAGACGAAATCAGCCCCAGCATTTT.

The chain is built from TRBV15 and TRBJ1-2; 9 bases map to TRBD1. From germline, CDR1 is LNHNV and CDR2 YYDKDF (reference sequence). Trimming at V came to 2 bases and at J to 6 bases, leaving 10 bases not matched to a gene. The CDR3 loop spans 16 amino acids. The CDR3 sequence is CATSRKFLQGADGYTF. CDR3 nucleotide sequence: TGTGCCACCAGCAGAAAATTCTTACAGGGGGCAGATGGCTACACCTTC.

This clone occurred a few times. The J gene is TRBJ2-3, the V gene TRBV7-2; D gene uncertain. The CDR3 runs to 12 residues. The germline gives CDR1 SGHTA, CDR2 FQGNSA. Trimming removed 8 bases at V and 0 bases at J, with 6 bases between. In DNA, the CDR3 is TGTGCCAGCGGAACGAGCACAGATACGCAGTATTTT. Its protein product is CASGTSTDTQYF.

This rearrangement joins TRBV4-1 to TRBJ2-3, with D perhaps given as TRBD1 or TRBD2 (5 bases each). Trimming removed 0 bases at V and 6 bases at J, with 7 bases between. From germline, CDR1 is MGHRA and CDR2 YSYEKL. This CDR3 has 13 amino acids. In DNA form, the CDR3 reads TGCGCCAGCAGCCAAGACCGGGGCGATACGCAGTATTTT. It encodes CASSQDRGDTQYF.

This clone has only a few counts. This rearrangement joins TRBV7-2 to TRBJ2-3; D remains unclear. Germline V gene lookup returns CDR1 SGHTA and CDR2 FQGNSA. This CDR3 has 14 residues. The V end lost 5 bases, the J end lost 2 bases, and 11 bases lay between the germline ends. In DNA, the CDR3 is TGTGCCAGCAGCACCCCAGTATCCACAGATACGCAGTATTTT. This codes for CASSTPVSTDTQYF.

The CDR3, as DNA: TGTGCCAGCAGTTGGGACAGTACGGCTGGCTACACCTTC. It is translated as CASSWDSTAGYTF. The V call is TRBV27, the J call TRBJ1-2; 7 bases fit TRBD1. The germline gives CDR1 MNHEY, CDR2 SMNVEV (reference sequence). CDR3 length equals 13 residues. Unmatched junction bases numbered 6, after V lost 4 bases and J lost 7 bases.

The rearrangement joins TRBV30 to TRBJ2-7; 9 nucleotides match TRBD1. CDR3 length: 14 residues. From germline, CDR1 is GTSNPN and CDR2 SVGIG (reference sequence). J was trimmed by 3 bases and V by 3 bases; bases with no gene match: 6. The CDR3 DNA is TGTGCCTGGAGCCGACAGGGGGTATACTACGAGCAGTACTTC. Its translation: CAWSRQGVYYEQYF.